This TCR beta chain comes out of a study of response to subunit inactivated influenza vaccine. TCRdb redid the calling of the RT-PCR reads with MiXCR, one entry per CDR3 protein. The profile shows roughly 520,000 distinct CDR3 sequences, roughly 23% of them singletons. Study-wide findings and caveats: Authors suggested seasonal influenza vaccinations each recruit few new T cells.

Trimming cost V 5 bases and J 0 bases, with 15 bases left between them. CDR3 length equals 16 residues. This clonotype has at least ten counts. Its cognate antigen is unknown. The sample in question was CD4+ T cells sorted from PBMCs, obtained 5 days after vaccination. The clonotype originates from a man aged 50 to 60 who received an inactivated influenza vaccine. The rearrangement uses TRBV12-3 or TRBV12-4 and TRBJ2-3; D gene unclear. The CDR3 coding sequence is TGTGCCAGCAGTCCCCCCGGGCGATCTAGCACAGATACGCAGTATTTT. Translation gives CASSPPGRSSTDTQYF.